This T cell receptor (beta chain) comes out of a study of T cells in Graves' hyperthyroidism and ophthalmopathy. Study at large: At the time of initial diagnosis and before any treatment, peripheral blood was collected. General study points: In the blood, most expanded thyroid clonotypes above 0.001 appeared as well. A model using 13 V-J features told ophthalmopathy apart from stable hyperthyroidism. Onset of ophthalmopathy came a median 6.5 months after the model predicted it.

Trimming removed 4 bases from V and 8 bases from J, with 15 bases in between. Germline loops: CDR1 SGHRS, CDR2 YFSETQ. This CDR3 is 13 amino acids long. This clonotype was recorded at least ten times. The target antigen is unknown. Amplification yielded TCR beta CDR3 regions, with RNA transcripts as the source. Primed by the HTBI set, a first-round RT-PCR was run on the TCR CDR3. TCRdb reanalysed the multiplex PCR reads using MiXCR and keeps one entry per CDR3 protein. The sample consists of roughly 570,000 distinct CDR3 sequences, less than 20% of them appearing once. The V gene is TRBV5-1, the J gene TRBJ1-1; possibly TRBD1 for D (6 bases). The receptor comes from a woman aged 25 to 39 with Graves' hyperthyroidism. Material: blood. The CDR3 here is CASSANPGVEAFF. CDR3 sequence (DNA): TGCGCCAGCAGCGCGAACCCAGGGGTGGAAGCTTTCTTT.